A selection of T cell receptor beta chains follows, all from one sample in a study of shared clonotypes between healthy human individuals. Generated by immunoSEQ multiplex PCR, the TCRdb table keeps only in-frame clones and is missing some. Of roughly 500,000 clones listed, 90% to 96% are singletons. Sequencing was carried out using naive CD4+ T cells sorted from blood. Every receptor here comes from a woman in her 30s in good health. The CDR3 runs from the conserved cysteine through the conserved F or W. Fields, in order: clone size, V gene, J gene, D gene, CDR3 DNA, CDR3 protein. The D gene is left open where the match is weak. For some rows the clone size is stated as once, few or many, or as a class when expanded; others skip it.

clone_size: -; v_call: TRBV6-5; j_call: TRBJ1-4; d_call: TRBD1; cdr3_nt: TGTGCCAGCAGAGCAGGGGGTTTAACTAATGAAAAACTGTTTTTT; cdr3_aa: CASRAGGLTNEKLFF
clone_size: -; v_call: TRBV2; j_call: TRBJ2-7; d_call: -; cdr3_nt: TGTGCCAGCAGTGGTCCCGGGATGAATCCCTACGAGCAGTACTTC; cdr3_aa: CASSGPGMNPYEQYF
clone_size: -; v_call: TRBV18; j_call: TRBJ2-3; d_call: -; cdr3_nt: TGTGCCAGCTCACTTTCAGGGCAACACACAGATACGCAGTATTTT; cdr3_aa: CASSLSGQHTDTQYF
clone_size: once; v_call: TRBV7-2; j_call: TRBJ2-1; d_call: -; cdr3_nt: TGTGCCAGCAGGCCTGGCAACTCCTACAATGAGCAGTTCTTC; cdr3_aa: CASRPGNSYNEQFF
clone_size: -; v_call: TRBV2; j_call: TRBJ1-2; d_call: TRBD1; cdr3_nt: TGTGCCAGCAGTAGGGACAGCGACTATGGCTACACCTTC; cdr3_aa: CASSRDSDYGYTF
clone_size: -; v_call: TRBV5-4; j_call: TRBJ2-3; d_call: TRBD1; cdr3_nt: TGTGCCAGCAGCCTAATGACAGGGGTAACAGATACGCAGTATTTT; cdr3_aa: CASSLMTGVTDTQYF
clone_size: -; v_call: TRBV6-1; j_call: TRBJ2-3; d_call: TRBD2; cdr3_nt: TGTGCCAGCGGGCCGGGACTAGGCACAGATACGCAGTATTTT; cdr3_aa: CASGPGLGTDTQYF
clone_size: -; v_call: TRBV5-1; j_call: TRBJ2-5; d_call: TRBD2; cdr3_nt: TGCGCCAGCAGCTTAATGGCTAGCGGGGACCAAGAGACCCAGTACTTC; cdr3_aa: CASSLMASGDQETQYF
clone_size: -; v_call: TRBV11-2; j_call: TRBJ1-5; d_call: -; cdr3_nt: TGTGCCAGCAGCTTGGCAGCCAACGGAACACAGCCCCAGCATTTT; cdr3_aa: CASSLAANGTQPQHF
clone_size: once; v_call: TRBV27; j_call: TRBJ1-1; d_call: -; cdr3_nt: TGTGCCAGCAGTTTAAGGTGGAGTCAGTCCACTGAAGCTTTCTTT; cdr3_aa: CASSLRWSQSTEAFF
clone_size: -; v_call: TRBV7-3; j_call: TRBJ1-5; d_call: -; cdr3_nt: TGTGCCAGCAGCTTCCAAAGCCAGCCCCAGCATTTT; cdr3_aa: CASSFQSQPQHF
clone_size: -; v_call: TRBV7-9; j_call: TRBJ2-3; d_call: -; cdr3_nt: TGTGCCAGCAGCCCAGAGGGTATCCAGACAGATACGCAGTATTTT; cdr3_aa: CASSPEGIQTDTQYF
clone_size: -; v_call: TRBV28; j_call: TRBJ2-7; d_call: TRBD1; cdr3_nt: TGTGCCAGCAGCGCTTCCGGCGACAGGGGGGCCCACGAGCAGTACTTC; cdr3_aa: CASSASGDRGAHEQYF
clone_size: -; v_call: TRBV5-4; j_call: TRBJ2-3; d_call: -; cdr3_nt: TGTGCCAGCAACCGTCTAGCCACAGATACGCAGTATTTT; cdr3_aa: CASNRLATDTQYF
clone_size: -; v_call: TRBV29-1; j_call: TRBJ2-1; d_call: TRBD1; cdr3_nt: TGCAGCGCCGAGGGACAGTTCTACAATGAGCAGTTCTTC; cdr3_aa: CSAEGQFYNEQFF
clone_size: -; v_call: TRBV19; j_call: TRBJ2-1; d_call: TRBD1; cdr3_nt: TGTGCCAGTAGTACCAGGGACAGATTCAGCTCCTACAATGAGCAGTTCTTC; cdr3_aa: CASSTRDRFSSYNEQFF
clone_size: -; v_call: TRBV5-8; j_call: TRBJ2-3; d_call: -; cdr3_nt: TGTGCCTCAACGACCGGGGGGCCCACAGATACGCAGTATTTT; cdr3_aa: CASTTGGPTDTQYF
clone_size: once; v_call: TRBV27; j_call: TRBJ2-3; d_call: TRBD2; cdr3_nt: TGTGCCAGCAGTGTCACTAGCGGGAGAAGGAGAGATACGCAGTATTTT; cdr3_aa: CASSVTSGRRRDTQYF
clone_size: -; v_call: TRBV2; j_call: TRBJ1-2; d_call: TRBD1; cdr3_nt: TGTGCCAGCAACACAGGGGGCAACTATGGCTACACCTTC; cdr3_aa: CASNTGGNYGYTF
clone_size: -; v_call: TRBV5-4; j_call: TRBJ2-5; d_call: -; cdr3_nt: TGTGCCAGCAGCTTGGGTGCGGAGCAAGAGACCCAGTACTTC; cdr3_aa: CASSLGAEQETQYF
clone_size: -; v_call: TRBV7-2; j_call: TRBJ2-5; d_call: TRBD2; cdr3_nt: TGTGCCAGCAGCTCCCCCGGGACTAGCGGGATAAAGACCCAGTACTTC; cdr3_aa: CASSSPGTSGIKTQYF
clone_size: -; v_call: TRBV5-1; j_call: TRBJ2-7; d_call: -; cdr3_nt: TGCGCCAGCAGCTTTCAGGGACATACATACGAGCAGTACTTC; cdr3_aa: CASSFQGHTYEQYF
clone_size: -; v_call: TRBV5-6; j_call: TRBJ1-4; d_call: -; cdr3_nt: TGTGCCAGCAGCTTGCGAGGCCCGAATGAAAAACTGTTTTTT; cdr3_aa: CASSLRGPNEKLFF
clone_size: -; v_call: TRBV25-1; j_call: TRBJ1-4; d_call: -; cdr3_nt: TGTGCCAGCAGTGAATCACTTAATGAAAAACTGTTTTTT; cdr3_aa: CASSESLNEKLFF
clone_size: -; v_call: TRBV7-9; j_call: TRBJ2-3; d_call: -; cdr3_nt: TGTGCCAGCAGCTTAGTGGGAGCAGATACGCAGTATTTT; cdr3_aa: CASSLVGADTQYF
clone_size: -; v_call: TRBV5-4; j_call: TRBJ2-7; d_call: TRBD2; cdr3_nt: TGTGCCAGCAGGCGGGCTAGCGGGGTTGTGGGGGAGCAGTACTTC; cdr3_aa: CASRRASGVVGEQYF
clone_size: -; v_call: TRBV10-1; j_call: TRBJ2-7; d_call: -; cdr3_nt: TGCGCCAGCAGTTCTGGGGTTATGGGAGAGCAGTACTTC; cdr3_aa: CASSSGVMGEQYF
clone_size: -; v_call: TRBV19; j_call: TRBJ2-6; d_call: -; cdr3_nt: TGTGCCAGTAATGGACGCAGCTCTGGGGCCAACGTCCTGACTTTC; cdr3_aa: CASNGRSSGANVLTF
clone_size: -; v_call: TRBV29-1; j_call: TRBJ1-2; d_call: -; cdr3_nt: TGCAGCGTTGTCCCCAACCTGGGACGATCCCCGGCGGGCTATGGCTACACCTTC; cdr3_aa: CSVVPNLGRSPAGYGYTF
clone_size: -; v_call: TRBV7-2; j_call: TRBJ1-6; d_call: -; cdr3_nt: TGTGCCAGCAGCTTAGCGCTCGCTGGGCCCCGTTCTTCACCCCTCCACTTT; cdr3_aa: CASSLALAGPRSSPLHF
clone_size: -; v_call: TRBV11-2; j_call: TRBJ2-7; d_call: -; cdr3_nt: TGTGCCAGCAGCTTAGATCGCAGCGCGGAGCAGTACTTC; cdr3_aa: CASSLDRSAEQYF
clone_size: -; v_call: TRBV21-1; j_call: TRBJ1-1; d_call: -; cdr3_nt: TGTGCCAGCAGCAAAAGAGAAGTAGGGACCCTTCGCACTGAAGCTTTCTTT; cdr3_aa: CASSKREVGTLRTEAFF
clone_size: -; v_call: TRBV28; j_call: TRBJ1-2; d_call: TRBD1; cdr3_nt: TGTGCCAGCAGCCAGGGGACAGCAAACTATGGCTACACCTTC; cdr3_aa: CASSQGTANYGYTF
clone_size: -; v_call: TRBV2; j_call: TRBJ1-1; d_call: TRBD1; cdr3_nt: TGTGCCAGCAGTGAGAGGGGGCTGAACACTGAAGCTTTCTTT; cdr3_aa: CASSERGLNTEAFF
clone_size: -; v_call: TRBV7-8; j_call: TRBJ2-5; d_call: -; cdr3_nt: TGTGCCAGCAAAAATCTACAGGGGAGGAGAGAGACCCAGTACTTC; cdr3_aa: CASKNLQGRRETQYF
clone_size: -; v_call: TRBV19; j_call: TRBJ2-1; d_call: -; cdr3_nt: TGTGCCAGTAGTATAGAGAGAGGAACCTACAATGAGCAGTTCTTC; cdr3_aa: CASSIERGTYNEQFF
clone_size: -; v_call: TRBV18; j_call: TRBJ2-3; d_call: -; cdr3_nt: TGTGCCAGCTCACCACCGAGCAGGGGTGGAGATACGCAGTATTTT; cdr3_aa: CASSPPSRGGDTQYF
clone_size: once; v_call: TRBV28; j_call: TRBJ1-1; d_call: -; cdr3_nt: TGTGCCAGCAGCCTAGGACACCTCACTGAAGCTTTCTTT; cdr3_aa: CASSLGHLTEAFF
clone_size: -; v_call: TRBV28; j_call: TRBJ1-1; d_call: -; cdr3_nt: TGTGCCAGCAGTTTACCATACAGGGTGGGAACTGAAGCTTTCTTT; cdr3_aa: CASSLPYRVGTEAFF
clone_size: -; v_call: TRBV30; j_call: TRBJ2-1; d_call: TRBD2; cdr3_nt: TGTGCCTGGGGGACTAGCGGGGGTCACAATGAGCAGTTCTTC; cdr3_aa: CAWGTSGGHNEQFF
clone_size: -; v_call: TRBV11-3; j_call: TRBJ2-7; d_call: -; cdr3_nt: TGTGCCAGCACCCCGGACCATTCCCCGTCCTACGAGCAGTACTTC; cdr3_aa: CASTPDHSPSYEQYF
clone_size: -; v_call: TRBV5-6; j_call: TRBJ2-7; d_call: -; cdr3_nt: TGTGCCAGCAGCTTGAACCCGAGCTCCTACGAGCAGTACTTC; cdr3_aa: CASSLNPSSYEQYF